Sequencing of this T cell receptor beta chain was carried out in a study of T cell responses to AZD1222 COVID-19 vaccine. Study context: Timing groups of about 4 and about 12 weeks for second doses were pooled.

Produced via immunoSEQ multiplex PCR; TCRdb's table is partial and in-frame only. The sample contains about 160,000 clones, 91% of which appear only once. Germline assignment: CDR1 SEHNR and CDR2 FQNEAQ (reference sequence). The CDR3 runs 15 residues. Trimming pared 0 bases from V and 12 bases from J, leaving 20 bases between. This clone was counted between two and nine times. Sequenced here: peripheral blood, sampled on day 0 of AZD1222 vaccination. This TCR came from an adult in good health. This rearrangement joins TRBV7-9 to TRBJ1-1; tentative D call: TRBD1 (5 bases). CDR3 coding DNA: TGTGCCAGCAGCTTAGCAACGACAGTCGGCCGACGGTCTTTCTTT. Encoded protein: CASSLATTVGRRSFF.